The entry below describes one T cell receptor beta chain. This clonotype appeared a few times. No cognate antigen has been identified for it. Per-nucleotide qualities are absent, and no much larger clonotype sits a single base away. The sample belongs to a study of patients and donors after allogeneic stem cell transplantation (dated by TCRdb to 2018 to 2021). The CDR3 numbers 14 residues from cysteine through phenylalanine. Just CDR3 DNA is preserved here, 42 bases in frame from base 1. Trimming leaves V shorter by 8 bases and J shorter by 10 bases, with the junction holding 14 bases beyond the gene matches. Reading the germline V gene (reference sequence) gives CDR1 DFQATT and CDR2 SNEGSKA. Library preparation used RT-PCR. For sequencing, a NextSeq 550 was employed. TCRdb itself trimmed the public reads at Q25 with fastp, ran MiXCR and retained productive beta chains. Rows with a matching CDR3 protein are joined into one entry that keeps the most common DNA and genes. Present in this sample are about 960,000 distinct CDR3 sequences, under 20% of which were seen just once. The ten most abundant clones make up around 5.5% of the sample.

The sequenced sample was blood, either unsorted or a sorted T cell fraction (not recorded which). The rearranged chain carries TRBV20-1 and TRBJ2-1, and TRBD2 matches 10 of the central bases. The TCR comes from a human donor who was either an allogeneic HSCT recipient or a stem cell or donor lymphocyte infusion donor (not recorded which). It is not recorded whose cells these are; they may come from a transplant donor. The sequenced DNA: TGCAGTACTGTGACTCCCGGGACTAGCGCCGAGCAGTTCTTC. Translated, it reads CSTVTPGTSAEQFF.